Here is one T cell receptor (beta chain) with its context. This clonotype was picked up a small number of times. Its antigen is still unknown. The input lacks base qualities; no much larger clone sits a single base away. The library was prepared using 5' RACE. For sequencing, an Illumina HiSeq 2000 was employed. Template switching introduced a universal primer binding site; the final cDNA contained a unique molecular identifier, enabling accurate counting of TCR cDNA molecules. First-strand cDNA for TCR alpha and beta chains was synthesized from specific primers in the conserved constant-segment region. To control for contamination, every cDNA library carried two barcodes: a SMART-Mk sample barcode plus Illumina barcodes. TruSeq adapter sequences and Illumina sample barcodes were added in two successive PCR steps. Sequencing of the TCR alpha and beta cDNA libraries was done on the Illumina HiSeq platform using custom primers. In the source study's methods: MiGEC was used to process raw reads and extract unique molecular identifiers, and MiXCR was used to find CDR3 positions. For each individual, recombination models were inferred using an EM algorithm with the repgenHMM and IGoR tools. The analysis of shared clonotypes was done with the tcR package in R, with sharing normalized by the product of cloneset sizes. To study raw recombination free of thymic and clonal selection effects, out-of-frame nonproductive sequences were analyzed. TCRdb reworked the public reads: Q25 trimming with fastp, MiXCR clone assembly, productive beta chains retained. CDR3 protein sequences are deduplicated, and each keeps its most common genes and DNA. TCRdb's processing, not the authors', yielded these V and J calls. For this sample the table gives hundreds of thousands of distinct CDR3 sequences, of which roughly 18% were detected only once. Around 13% of the sample comes from the top ten.

The data originate from a study of identical twins (dated by TCRdb to about 2016). Regarding the complete study: To test whether fetal clonotypes persist, the study used deep sequencing on TCR alpha and beta repertoires from monozygotic twins, unrelated adults of various ages, and cord blood. To rule out contamination, replicate twin experiments were performed at different times with different library preparation protocols. Paper-wide results and their limitations: A weaker excess of twin sharing was found in beta out-of-frame sequences because the signal-to-noise ratio was lowered by fewer shared sequences. Compared with coincidental sharing between unrelated individuals, out-of-frame TCR alpha sequences shared between twins had an excess of sequences with low generation probability. Because the same donors could not be followed over many years, the conclusions relied on cross-sectional statistical analysis. Out-of-frame TCR alpha sharing in monozygotic twins was systematically underestimated by recombination models, whereas sharing between unrelated individuals was in agreement with the recombination models. Invariant T cells such as MAIT and iNKT could partly confound zero-insertion analyses, though diverse VJ usage argued against this for most clonotypes. Abundant cord blood beta clonotypes had fewer insertions, young adult naive repertoires showed a similar but weaker trend, and memory repertoires showed no such trend.

CDR1 and CDR2 (SGHAT, FQNNGV) derive from the germline V gene. Measured from the cysteine to the phenylalanine, the CDR3 is 15 residues long. Only the CDR3 DNA is retained, 45 bases long and in frame from the first base. The germline ends are 9 bases apart after V is trimmed by 0 bases and J by 2 bases. Only healthy Caucasian donors were included. Three pairs of female monozygotic twins, all aged about 18 to 30 years, were included in the twin cohort. RNA for TCR libraries was isolated from peripheral blood mononuclear cells. These sequences were also reported in another study, on T cells expressing NK-cell markers. The second study also describes: About eight donors provided sorted CD3+CD56+NKG2C+, CD3+CD56+NKG2C- and CD3+CD56-NKG2C+ T-cell subsets, whose TCR beta-chain repertoires were profiled. Of the eight sequenced donors, seven were found to be HCMV-seropositive and one was found to be HCMV-seronegative. In several experiments an anti-gammadeltaTCR antibody was added to restrict sorting to alphabetaTCR-expressing T cells. In about 6 donors, the dominant CD3+CD56+NKG2C+ clonotypes were found to rank among the top 10 CD8+ clonotypes and to make up roughly 1.0-7.0% of CD8+ T cells. Those dominant clonotypes were again the most abundant among CD3+CD56-NKG2C+ cells in a handful of donors, at about 28.3-65%. It remained unclear whether the expanded NKG2C-expressing T cell clones were specific for HCMV antigens. The study sequenced eight donors, all healthy volunteers chosen at random: three men and five women. To determine HCMV serostatus, a commercial ELISA kit was used to detect HCMV-specific IgG in serum. Bulk peripheral blood T-cell repertoires were additionally sequenced from unsorted PBMC for about six donors. MIGEC was used to demultiplex reads and group reads by UMI, and MiTCR was used to assemble and quantify clonotypes. To exclude erroneous sequences, any TCR cDNA sequence not supported by at least two reads was discarded. The tcR package was used for downstream repertoire analysis, and clonotypes were matched across fractions by CDR3 nucleotide sequence plus V segment. VDJmatch was used to annotate antigen specificity against VDJdb, with one amino acid substitution in CDR3 allowed.

This TCR derives from a woman aged 18 to 35 in good health. The sample taken for sequencing was PBMCs. In this chain, TRBV11-2 is recombined with TRBJ2-3, with no reliable assignment of the D segment. The DNA reads TGTGCCAGCAGCTTAGATCAGCATAACACAGATACGCAGTATTTT. This sequence encodes CASSLDQHNTDTQYF.